One and the same sample provided the 14 T cell receptor beta chains below, sequenced in a study of cytomegalovirus exposure and HLA in healthy donors. PCR involved 60 Vbeta and 13 Jbeta primers. The repertoire was sequenced with immunoSEQ multiplex PCR; TCRdb's copy has only in-frame clones and lacks some. The sample has tens of thousands of clones, approximately 55% seen once; the top ten hold 6.2%. The sequenced sample was PBMCs. The receptors here all came from a middle-aged woman in good health and CMV-seropositive.

The J gene is TRBJ1-2, the V gene TRBV4-1, with a tentative D call TRBD1 (6 bases). The CDR3 totals 15 residues. Germline V gives CDR1 MGHRA, CDR2 YSYEKL. With 1 base removed from V and 0 bases from J, the gap between germline ends came to 9 bases. CDR3 coding DNA: TGCGCCAGCAGCCAAGGGGACACCACTAACTATGGCTACACCTTC. This codes for CASSQGDTTNYGYTF.

In this sample, this clone turned up a few times. This sequence joins TRBV18 and TRBJ2-7; 9 bases agree with TRBD1. The CDR3 runs 14 residues. V gave up 3 bases and J gave up 5 bases; unmatched junction bases: 5. Germline V lookup: CDR1 KGHSH, CDR2 LQKENI. The CDR3 sequence: CASSPTGGGHEQYF. The CDR3 DNA is TGTGCCAGCTCACCGACAGGGGGTGGACACGAGCAGTACTTC.

This chain uses TRBV7-6 with TRBJ2-7, with 9 positions matching TRBD1. This CDR3 comprises 15 residues. With V trimmed by 5 bases and J by 1 base, 6 bases remained unmatched. Germline loops: CDR1 SGHVS, CDR2 FNYEAQ. The CDR3 nucleotides read TGTGCCAGCAGCGAAGGGACAGGGACATCCTACGAGCAGTACTTC. Protein sequence: CASSEGTGTSYEQYF.

The chain is built from TRBV10-3 and TRBJ1-4; D is perhaps TRBD1 (6 bases). V dropped 2 bases and J dropped 7 bases, with 11 bases sitting between them. This CDR3 contains 14 residues. Germline CDR1 and CDR2: ENHRY and SYGVKD. DNA for the CDR3: TGTGCCATCAGTGAGGGGACAATAACTGAAAAACTGTTTTTT. As protein: CAISEGTITEKLFF.

The rearrangement joins TRBV4-2 to TRBJ2-2, with D possibly being TRBD2 (6 bases). Germline V gene data show CDR1 as LGHNA and CDR2 as YNFKEQ. Trimming removed 4 bases from V and 0 bases from J, with 15 bases in between. The length of the CDR3 is 17 residues. CDR3 region: CASSRSRGTPNTGELFF. CDR3 nucleotides: TGTGCCAGCAGCCGGTCCCGGGGGACTCCGAACACCGGGGAGCTGTTTTTT.

This clone was detected only a few times. The chain combines TRBV4-3 with TRBJ2-1; 10 bases map to TRBD1. CDR3 length: 17 residues. V lost 0 bases, J lost 2 bases, and 4 bases stayed unmatched. Germline-derived CDR1 and CDR2 are LGHNA and YSLEER. CDR3 residues: CASSQDSGTGAYNEQFF. The CDR3 nucleotides are TGCGCCAGCAGCCAAGATTCCGGGACAGGGGCCTACAATGAGCAGTTCTTC.

Note on this clone: Other nucleotide sequences in the sample specify the same CDR3. The rearrangement joins TRBV4-2 to TRBJ2-3, with 11 bases matching TRBD2. This CDR3 is 16 amino acids long. In germline, CDR1 is LGHNA, CDR2 YNFKEQ. V was clipped by 3 bases and J by 1 base; unmatched bases: 3. The CDR3 DNA reads TGTGCCAGCAGCCAGGGTAGCGGGGGGGGCACAGATACGCAGTATTTT. Protein sequence: CASSQGSGGGTDTQYF.

This clone was picked up a small number of times. This chain uses TRBV7-9 with TRBJ1-4; TRBD1 aligns across 8 bases. Germline V gives CDR1 SEHNR, CDR2 FQNEAQ (reference sequence). This CDR3 is 16 amino acids long. The V and J ends lost 5 bases and 6 bases, in that order; junction bases with no gene match: 11. The CDR3 coding sequence is TGTGCCAGCAGCCCCCGTGAGCAGGGGGCGGATGAAAAACTGTTTTTT. This codes for CASSPREQGADEKLFF.

This clone was recorded once. CDR3 in DNA: TGCGCCAGCAGCTTAGGGGGCAGAGAAGAGACCCAGTACTTC. Protein product: CASSLGGREETQYF. This chain joins TRBV5-1 and TRBJ2-5; 7 bases are shared with TRBD1. Germline V gives CDR1 SGHRS, CDR2 YFSETQ. J was trimmed by 3 bases and V by 2 bases; bases with no gene match: 4. The CDR3 is 14 residues long.

The chain has TRBV6-1 and TRBJ1-1; D is unresolved. The ends were cut back, 7 bases at V and 1 base at J, with 7 bases in the middle. The length of the CDR3 is 12 residues. The germline gives CDR1 MNHNS, CDR2 SASEGT. The CDR3 protein is CASIRQNTEAFF. The CDR3 bases are TGTGCCAGCATTAGACAGAACACTGAAGCTTTCTTT.

The rearrangement uses TRBV7-9 and TRBJ1-5; D unresolved. The CDR3 loop spans 15 amino acids. Germline lookup yields CDR1 SEHNR and CDR2 FQNEAQ (reference sequence). Trimming removed 1 base from V and 3 bases from J, with 10 bases in between. The CDR3 bases are TGTGCCAGCAGCTTAGGCATCGGGGACAATCAGCCCCAGCATTTT. It specifies CASSLGIGDNQPQHF. Full variable domain (remainder filled in from reference TRBV7-9 and TRBJ1-5): DTGVSQNPRHKITKRGQNVTFRCDPISEHNRLYWYRQTLGQGPEFLTYFQNEAQLEKSRLLSDRFSAERPKGSFSTLEIQRTEQGDSAMYLCASSLGIGDNQPQHFGDGTRLSIL.

CDR3 sequence (DNA): TGTGCCAGCAGCCGACAGCCGACGCCGAACTACGAGCAGTACTTC. Residues: CASSRQPTPNYEQYF. This chain joins TRBV11-2 and TRBJ2-7; TRBD1 might be the D (5 bases). The CDR3 totals 15 residues. The V gene lost 5 bases and the J gene lost 3 bases, with 17 bases spanning the gap. Germline V gives CDR1 SGHAT, CDR2 FQNNGV. Supplemented by reference TRBV11-2 and TRBJ2-7, the full variable domain reads EAGVAQSPRYKIIEKRQSVAFWCNPISGHATLYWYQQILGQGPKLLIQFQNNGVVDDSQLPKDRFSAERLKGVDSTLKIQPAKLEDSAVYLCASSRQPTPNYEQYFGPGTRLTVT.

This clone was counted once. This chain uses TRBV10-2 with TRBJ2-3; TRBD2 aligns across 7 bases. The CDR3 totals 14 residues. The germline V gene has CDR1 WSHSY and CDR2 SAAADI. The ends lost 7 bases at V and 4 bases at J; junction bases unmatched: 8. The CDR3 reads CASTRGTHPDTQYF. CDR3 DNA: TGCGCCAGCACGCGGGGGACTCATCCAGATACGCAGTATTTT.

This chain uses TRBV30 with TRBJ1-2; D call uncertain. V lost 4 bases to trimming and J lost 8 bases, with 14 bases between them. This CDR3 spans 12 amino acids. Germline V lookup: CDR1 GTSNPN, CDR2 SVGIG (reference sequence). Here the CDR3 reads CAWTRSGEGYTF. Written as DNA, the CDR3 is TGTGCCTGGACCAGATCCGGGGAGGGCTACACCTTC.